This T cell receptor (beta chain) was sequenced in a study of patients and donors after allogeneic stem cell transplantation. This clonotype was seen a few times. Germline V gene lookup returns CDR1 SGHTA and CDR2 FQGNSA. Deletions cut 1 base from V and 0 bases from J, with 12 bases between. There are 16 residues in the CDR3. MiXCR, run by TCRdb on the RT-PCR reads, gives a single entry per CDR3 protein. The data show some 160,000 distinct CDR3 sequences, about 24% seen once. The sequenced material came from blood, either unsorted or a sorted T cell fraction (not recorded which). The TCR originated in a human donor who was either an allogeneic HSCT recipient or a stem cell or donor lymphocyte infusion donor (not recorded which). It is not recorded whose cells these are; they may come from a transplant donor. This sequence joins TRBV7-2 and TRBJ1-1; the D is unclear. DNA of the CDR3: TGTGCCAGCAGCTTAGTCTCAGGCGGCATGAACACTGAAGCTTTCTTT. Amino acid sequence: CASSLVSGGMNTEAFF. Full variable domain (remainder filled in from reference TRBV7-2 and TRBJ1-1): GAGVSQSPSNKVTEKGKDVELRCDPISGHTALYWYRQSLGQGLEFLIYFQGNSAPDKSGLPSDRFSAERTGGSVSTLTIQRTQQEDSAVYLCASSLVSGGMNTEAFFGQGTRLTVV.